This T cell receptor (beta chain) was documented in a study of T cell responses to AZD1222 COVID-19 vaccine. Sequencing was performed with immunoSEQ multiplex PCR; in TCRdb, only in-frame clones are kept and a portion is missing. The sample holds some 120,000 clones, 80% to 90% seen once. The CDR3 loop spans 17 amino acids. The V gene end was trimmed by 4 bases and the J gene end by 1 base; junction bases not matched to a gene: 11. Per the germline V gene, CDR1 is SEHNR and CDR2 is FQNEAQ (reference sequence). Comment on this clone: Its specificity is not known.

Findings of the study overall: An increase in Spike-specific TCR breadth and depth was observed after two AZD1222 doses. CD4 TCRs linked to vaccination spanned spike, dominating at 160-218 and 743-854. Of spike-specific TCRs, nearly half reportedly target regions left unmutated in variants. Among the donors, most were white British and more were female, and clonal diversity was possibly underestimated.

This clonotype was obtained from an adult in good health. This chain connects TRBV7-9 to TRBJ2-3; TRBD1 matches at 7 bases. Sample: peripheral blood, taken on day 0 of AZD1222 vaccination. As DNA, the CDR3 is TGTGCCAGCAGCTCGCCTACAGGACAGGTTGGCACAGATACGCAGTATTTT. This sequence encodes CASSSPTGQVGTDTQYF.